Each of the 15 T cell receptor beta chains below was sequenced from the same sample in a study of neurological immune-mediated disorders. TCRdb itself ran the 5' RACE reads through MiXCR, one entry per CDR3 protein. The sample has tens of thousands of distinct CDR3 sequences, 15% to 20% seen once; the top ten hold 7.5%. The sample was CD8+ T cells from blood. These receptors all come from a woman under 30 with multiple sclerosis.

This clonotype occurred many times. V and J are TRBV5-1 and TRBJ2-1; the D is unclear. Trimming stripped 1 base from V and 0 bases from J, with 11 bases between. Germline V gene lookup returns CDR1 SGHRS and CDR2 YFSETQ. The CDR3 totals 16 residues. In nucleotides, the CDR3 is TGCGCCAGCAGCTTGATGGGCGAGAGCTCCTACAATGAGCAGTTCTTC. Protein: CASSLMGESSYNEQFF.

This clonotype was picked up many times. This chain links TRBV20-1 with TRBJ1-2; D remains unclear. The germline gives CDR1 DFQATT, CDR2 SNEGSKA (reference sequence). There are 15 residues in the CDR3. Trimming left V 3 bases short and J 4 bases short, with 18 bases between. This chain's CDR3 is CSASPTPQQAYGYTF. The CDR3 DNA sequence: TGCAGTGCTAGCCCGACCCCGCAGCAGGCCTATGGCTACACCTTC.

This clonotype was observed many times. This rearrangement joins TRBV20-1 to TRBJ1-1, with a possible D match to TRBD1 (6 bases). The CDR3 spans 19 residues. Germline V gene sequence: CDR1 DFQATT, CDR2 SNEGSKA (reference sequence). With 7 bases removed from V and 4 bases from J, the gap between germline ends came to 34 bases. In DNA, the CDR3 is TGCAGTGTCAACAGACCCACCTTCCAAGGAACAGGGTCGGGCACTGAAGCTTTCTTT. It codes for CSVNRPTFQGTGSGTEAFF.

This clonotype was seen ten or more times. The chain carries TRBV7-9 and TRBJ2-1; 10 bases map to TRBD2. Per the germline V gene, CDR1 is SEHNR and CDR2 is FQNEAQ (reference sequence). With V trimmed by 2 bases and J by 8 bases, 12 bases remained unmatched. CDR3 size: 17 residues. CDR3 nucleotides: TGTGCCAGCAGCTTAACGACTAGCGGGTGGGGCTCGGATGAGCAGTTCTTC. It translates to CASSLTTSGWGSDEQFF. Drawing the rest from reference TRBV7-9 and TRBJ2-1, the complete variable domain is DTGVSQNPRHKITKRGQNVTFRCDPISEHNRLYWYRQTLGQGPEFLTYFQNEAQLEKSRLLSDRFSAERPKGSFSTLEIQRTEQGDSAMYLCASSLTTSGWGSDEQFFGPGTRLTVL.

In DNA, the CDR3 is TGCGCCAGCAGACAAACGATGAACACTGAAGCTTTCTTT. It translates to CASRQTMNTEAFF. The genes are TRBV5-1 and TRBJ1-1; no clear D. V lost 5 bases to trimming and J lost 0 bases, with 8 bases between them. The CDR3 covers 13 residues. CDR1 SGHRS and CDR2 YFSETQ come from the germline V gene.

The rearrangement uses TRBV7-2 and TRBJ2-1; D is undetermined. The CDR3 length is 12 residues. Trimming took 3 bases from V and 7 from J, leaving 7 bases between them. Germline assignment: CDR1 SGHTA and CDR2 FQGNSA. CDR3 loop: CASSLRPNEQFF. The CDR3 bases are TGTGCCAGCAGCTTGAGACCGAATGAGCAGTTCTTC.

There are many counts of this clonotype. V and J are TRBV7-8 and TRBJ2-5, with D possibly matching TRBD1 (5 bases). CDR1 is SGHVS, CDR2 FQNEAQ, per germline. Trimming removed 0 bases at V and 3 bases at J, with 5 bases between. This CDR3 contains 13 residues. CDR3 bases: TGTGCCAGCAGCTTAGCCAGGGAAGAGACCCAGTACTTC. Encoded protein: CASSLAREETQYF. The full variable domain, completed using reference TRBV7-8 and TRBJ2-5, is GAGVSQSPRYKVAKRGQDVALRCDPISGHVSLFWYQQALGQGPEFLTYFQNEAQLDKSGLPSDRFFAERPEGSVSTLKIQRTQQEDSAVYLCASSLAREETQYFGPGTRLLVL.

This clonotype has more than one count but fewer than ten. This rearrangement joins TRBV18 to TRBJ2-7; TRBD1 matches at 10 bases. CDR1 and CDR2 from the germline V gene are KGHSH and LQKENI. This CDR3 is 14 amino acids long. Trimming removed 5 bases from V and 2 bases from J; junction bases left unmatched: 3. The DNA for the CDR3 is TGTGCCAGCTCAGGGGGACAGGGGCCCTACGAGCAGTACGTC. Its translation: CASSGGQGPYEQYV.

The chain employs TRBV7-8 and TRBJ1-5; D uncertain. V was cut by 4 bases and J by 0 bases, with 7 bases left in between. The CDR3 runs to 14 residues. Germline CDR1 and CDR2: SGHVS and FQNEAQ. The CDR3 bases are TGTGCCAGCAGCTCCCCTTATAGCAATCAGCCCCAGCATTTT. This sequence encodes CASSSPYSNQPQHF.

This clonotype was detected ten times or more. The CDR3 sequence: CSVEKYQRLNTEAFF. DNA for the CDR3: TGCAGCGTTGAGAAGTATCAGCGACTGAACACTGAAGCTTTCTTT. J is TRBJ1-1 and V is TRBV29-1; no clear D. The V gene's germline CDR1 is SQVTM and CDR2 ANQGSEA. The CDR3 has 15 amino acids. V gave up 3 bases and J gave up 0 bases, with 14 bases separating them.

This clonotype has ten or more counts. The J gene is TRBJ2-7, the V gene TRBV3-1, with 8 bases lining up with TRBD1. Germline CDR1 is LGHDT and CDR2 is YNNKEL (reference sequence). The CDR3 runs to 16 residues. The V gene end was trimmed by 4 bases and the J gene end by 2 bases; junction bases not matched to a gene: 10. CDR3 coding DNA: TGTGCCAGCAGCCCCCACAGGGGGATCACCCCCTACGAGCAGTACTTC. Translated, it gives CASSPHRGITPYEQYF.

By sample share, this clonotype is medium-sized. The chain uses TRBV4-2 and TRBJ1-6, with a weak D call TRBD1 (5 bases). The V gene's germline CDR1 is LGHNA and CDR2 YNFKEQ. This CDR3 comprises 14 residues. The ends were cut back, 4 bases at V and 7 bases at J, with 11 bases in the middle. The CDR3: CASSLGGGNSPLHF. The CDR3 coding sequence is TGTGCCAGCAGCCTCGGGGGAGGGAATTCACCCCTCCACTTT.

This clonotype was observed many times. CDR3 amino acids: CASSLGPVPIEAFF. In DNA, the CDR3 is TGTGCCAGCAGCTTAGGCCCGGTTCCGATTGAAGCTTTCTTT. The V gene is TRBV7-9, the J gene TRBJ1-1; D unclear. This CDR3 region has 14 residues. The germline V and J ends were trimmed by 1 base and 7 bases, with 13 bases remaining between them. Germline CDR1 and CDR2: SEHNR and FQNEAQ (reference sequence). The complete variable domain, with remaining parts taken from reference TRBV7-9 and TRBJ1-1, reads DTGVSQNPRHKITKRGQNVTFRCDPISEHNRLYWYRQTLGQGPEFLTYFQNEAQLEKSRLLSDRFSAERPKGSFSTLEIQRTEQGDSAMYLCASSLGPVPIEAFFGQGTRLTVV.

In DNA, the CDR3 is TGCAGTGCCCACAACCCAGGGGCCACCCAGTACTTC. Encoded protein: CSAHNPGATQYF. This sequence joins TRBV20-1 and TRBJ2-5; tentatively, D is TRBD1 (6 bases). The V gene lost 6 bases and the J gene lost 8 bases, with 16 bases spanning the gap. Germline CDR1 is DFQATT and CDR2 is SNEGSKA (reference sequence). This CDR3 has 12 residues.

This chain connects TRBV18 to TRBJ1-1; 7 bases line up with TRBD1. The CDR3 spans 14 residues. CDR1 and CDR2 from the germline V gene are KGHSH and LQKENI. V gave up 3 bases and J gave up 8 bases; unmatched junction bases: 9. The CDR3 here is CASSPSTGEREAFF. The DNA for the CDR3 is TGTGCCAGCTCACCGTCCACAGGGGAACGGGAAGCTTTCTTT.